A single sample is the source of the 6 T cell receptor beta chains below, sequenced in a study of T cells after yellow fever vaccination. TCRdb fed the 5' RACE reads into MiXCR, producing one record per CDR3 protein. Counted here are about 32,000 distinct CDR3 sequences, less than 8.5% occurring once; the ten biggest clones make up roughly 22%. The sequencing used PBMCs, either bulk or a sorted T-cell subset (CD4+, CD8+, memory, or dextramer-sorted; not recorded which), collected on the day of the first yellow fever vaccination. These receptors all stem from a man younger than 30 who received the YFV17D yellow fever vaccine.

This clonotype was observed a few times. The gene calls are TRBV7-2 and TRBJ2-1; D gene uncertain. Trimming shortened V by 8 bases and J by 6 bases, and 11 bases separated the two germline ends. Germline CDR1 reads SGHTA; CDR2 reads FQGNSA. This CDR3 has 12 amino acids. The CDR3 sequence: CASETTRNEQFF. The CDR3, as DNA: TGTGCCAGCGAGACGACCCGCAATGAGCAGTTCTTC.

This clonotype counts as medium-sized. J is TRBJ2-5 and V is TRBV20-1, with no clear D. There are 15 residues in the CDR3. Trimming removed 0 bases at V and 3 bases at J, with 14 bases between. Germline V gene lookup returns CDR1 DFQATT and CDR2 SNEGSKA (reference sequence). The CDR3 loop reads CSARDLRQAEETQYF. The CDR3 DNA reads as TGCAGTGCTAGAGATCTGAGGCAGGCCGAAGAGACCCAGTACTTC.

The table lists this clonotype with many counts. The chain couples TRBV12-3 or TRBV12-4 to TRBJ1-5; D is perhaps TRBD1 (5 bases). V lost 4 bases and J lost 0, with 13 bases in between. The CDR3 runs 16 residues. Here the CDR3 DNA reads TGTGCCAGCAGTTACGCAGGGACTTATAGCAATCAGCCCCAGCATTTT. It specifies CASSYAGTYSNQPQHF.

This clonotype was detected ten times or more. The chain employs TRBV25-1 and TRBJ2-1, with 11 bases that match TRBD2. The CDR3 runs to 13 residues. In germline, CDR1 is MGHDK, CDR2 SYGVNS. Trimming cost V 8 bases and J 8 bases; bases outside gene matches: 5. The CDR3 reads CASGLAGGDEQFF. The DNA for the CDR3 is TGTGCCAGCGGACTAGCGGGTGGGGATGAGCAGTTCTTC. Looking up the rest from reference TRBV25-1 and TRBJ2-1 gives the full variable domain: EADIYQTPRYLVIGTGKKITLECSQTMGHDKMYWYQQDPGMELHLIHYSYGVNSTEKGDLSSESTVSRIRTEHFPLTLESARPSHTSQYLCASGLAGGDEQFFGPGTRLTVL.

The sample holds many counts of this clonotype. The rearrangement joins TRBV4-1 to TRBJ1-2, with no clear D. The CDR3 runs 18 residues. Trimming stripped 2 bases from V and 4 bases from J, with 23 bases between. In germline, CDR1 is MGHRA, CDR2 YSYEKL. The CDR3 coding sequence is TGCGCCAGCAGCCAAACGTACCCTCAGGTGCTAGTTGGCTATGGCTACACCTTC. As protein: CASSQTYPQVLVGYGYTF.

This clonotype was picked up many times. The chain recombines TRBV7-3 with TRBJ1-5; tentative D call: TRBD1 (6 bases). The germline V gene encodes CDR1 SGHTA and CDR2 FQGTGA. V was cut by 1 base and J by 7 bases, with 14 bases left in between. The CDR3 is 15 amino acids. The CDR3 here is CASSLIGGGGQPQHF. As DNA, the CDR3 is TGTGCCAGCAGCTTAATTGGAGGGGGTGGGCAGCCCCAGCATTTT.